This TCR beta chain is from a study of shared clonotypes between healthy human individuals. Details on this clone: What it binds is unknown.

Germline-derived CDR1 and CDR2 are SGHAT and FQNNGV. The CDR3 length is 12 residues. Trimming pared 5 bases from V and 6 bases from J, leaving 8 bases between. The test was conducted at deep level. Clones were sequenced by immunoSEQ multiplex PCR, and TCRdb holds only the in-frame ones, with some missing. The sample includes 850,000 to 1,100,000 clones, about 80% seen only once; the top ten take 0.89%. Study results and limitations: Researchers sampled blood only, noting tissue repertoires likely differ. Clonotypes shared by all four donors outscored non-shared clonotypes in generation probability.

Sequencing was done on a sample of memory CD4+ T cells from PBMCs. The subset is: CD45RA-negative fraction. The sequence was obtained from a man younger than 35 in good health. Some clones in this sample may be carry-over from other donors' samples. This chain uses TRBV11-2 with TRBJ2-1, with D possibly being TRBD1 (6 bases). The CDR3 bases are TGTGCCAGCAGCCCACAGGGCAATGAGCAGTTCTTC. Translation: CASSPQGNEQFF.